This entry features one TCR beta chain sequence. Its recognized antigen is unknown. One base away there is no much larger clone; base qualities are not given. This record comes from a study of blood T cell repertoires in COVID-19 (dated by TCRdb to 2018 to 2020). A note on the overall study: Collaborator samples came from the United States, Italy and Spain and covered acute and convalescent phases of COVID-19. Where available, HLA class I and class II types were taken from metadata supplied by the sample provider and were not determined by assay-based typing. A de-identified subject ID, COVID-19 status, age in years and sex were almost always included in the sample metadata. The repertoires were released in a freely available public database meant as a resource for research on the immune response to SARS-CoV-2. The material from the prospective study consisted of cDNA or gDNA derived from T cells, B-cell-depleted T cells, or PBMCs. Subjects who had been exposed to COVID-19, were actively infected with it, or had recovered from it provided the deeply sampled blood TCRbeta repertoires that made up the dataset. Samples were obtained from the ongoing ImmuneRACE study (first 160 participants) and from some 1,300 subjects provided by 6 global collaborators.

Study-level results and caveats: Clinical and demographic metadata were provided uncurated, with the amount varying by source and participant.

TCRbeta CDR3 regions were amplified from genomic DNA using the immunoSEQ Assay, a bias-controlled multiplex PCR. In the original analysis: The number of nucleated cells in each sample was estimated by amplification of reference gene primers within the assay. To quantify the absolute abundance of each unique TCRbeta CDR3 rearrangement, sequence reads were collapsed and filtered. For each sample, productive Simpson clonality was calculated as the square root of Simpson's diversity index across productive rearrangements. In TCRdb, the immuneACCESS table is reduced to in-frame sequences with V and J assigned. These tables do not hold every clone; where another copy was compared, an unresolved V gene accounts for under half, and the others remain unexplained. V and J calls and clone size are copied from that table; D and trimming were computed from the DNA. This sample lists some 76,000 clones; approximately 80% were detected once. The top ten constitute around 10% of the sample.

The CDR3 contains 16 residues, cysteine and phenylalanine counted. Left in the record is the CDR3 DNA by itself, 48 bases read in frame from the first base. CDR1 and CDR2 were assigned from the germline V gene (reference sequence) as LGHDT and YNNKEL. V is pruned by 1 base and J by 4 bases, leaving 7 bases of the junction without a gene match. Each collaborating institution followed its own protocols to collect whole blood in K2EDTA tubes. For TCRbeta analysis, collaborators shipped samples as frozen whole blood, isolated PBMCs, or DNA extracted from either of those sample types. This sequence was found in a man aged 50 to 59 with acute or convalescent COVID-19. The chain is encoded by TRBV3-1 (or the pseudogene TRBV3-2) joined to TRBJ2-5; the central 9 bases match TRBD2. The sequencing sample was made of peripheral blood. The nucleotide sequence reads TGTGCCAGCAGCCAAGTAGCGGGGGTCCTCGGAGAGACCCAGTACTTC. Its protein is CASSQVAGVLGETQYF.